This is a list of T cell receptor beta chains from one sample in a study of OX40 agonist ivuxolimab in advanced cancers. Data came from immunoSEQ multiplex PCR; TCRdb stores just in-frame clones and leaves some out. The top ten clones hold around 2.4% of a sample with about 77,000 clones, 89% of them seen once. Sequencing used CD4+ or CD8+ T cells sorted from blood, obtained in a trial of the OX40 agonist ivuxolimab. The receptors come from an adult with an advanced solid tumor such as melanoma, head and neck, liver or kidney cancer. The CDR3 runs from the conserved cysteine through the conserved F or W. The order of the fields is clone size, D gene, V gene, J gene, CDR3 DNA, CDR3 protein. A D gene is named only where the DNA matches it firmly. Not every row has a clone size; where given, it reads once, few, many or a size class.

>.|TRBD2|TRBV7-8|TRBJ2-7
TGTGCCAGCAGCTTGGGGGAGGGATGGTACGAGCAGTACTTC
CASSLGEGWYEQYF
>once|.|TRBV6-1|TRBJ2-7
TGTGCCACCCGACACTACGAGCAGTACTTC
CATRHYEQYF
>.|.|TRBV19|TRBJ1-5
TGTGCCAGTGATCTACGGGGGGCGGTGGGGAATCAGCCCCAGCATTTT
CASDLRGAVGNQPQHF
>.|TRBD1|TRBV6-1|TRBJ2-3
TGTGCCACAGGGGACAGAACGCAGTATTTT
CATGDRTQYF
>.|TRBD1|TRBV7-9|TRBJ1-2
TGTGCCAGCAGCGCCCAGGGGGGGGATGGCTACACCTTC
CASSAQGGDGYTF
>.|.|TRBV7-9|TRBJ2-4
TGTGCCAGCAGCTTGGGGACGGCGGCCCCAAACATTCAGTACTTC
CASSLGTAAPNIQYF
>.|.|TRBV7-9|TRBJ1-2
TGTGCCAGCAGCTTAGGAGTGGGCTATGGCTACACCTTC
CASSLGVGYGYTF
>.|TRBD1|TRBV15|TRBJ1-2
TGTGCCACCAGCAGGGAGAATCCGGGACAGTGGGCTCGGGGCCACACCTTC
CATSRENPGQWARGHTF
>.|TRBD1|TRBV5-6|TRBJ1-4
TGTGCCAGCAGCGGGAGGACAGGGGCAGGAGAAAAACTGTTTTTT
CASSGRTGAGEKLFF
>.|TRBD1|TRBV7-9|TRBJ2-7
TGTGCCAGCAGCTTCGGGACAGGGGGGAACGAGCAGTACTTC
CASSFGTGGNEQYF
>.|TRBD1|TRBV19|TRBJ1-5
TGTGCCAGTACCGGGACAGTTAGCAATCAGCCCCAGCATTTT
CASTGTVSNQPQHF
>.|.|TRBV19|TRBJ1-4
TGTGCCAGTAGTATAAGGCTCAGGCAGACTTCTAATGAAAAACTGTTTTTT
CASSIRLRQTSNEKLFF
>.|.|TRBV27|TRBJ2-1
TGTGCCAGCAGTTTACGACGGATGACCTCCTACAATGAGCAGTTCTTC
CASSLRRMTSYNEQFF
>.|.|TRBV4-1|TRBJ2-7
TGCGCCAGCAGCCAAGACCCACTAGCCGAGCCCCACTACGAGCAGTACTTC
CASSQDPLAEPHYEQYF
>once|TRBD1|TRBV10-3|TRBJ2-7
TGTGCCATCAGTGAGTCCGGGACAGGCGAGCAGTACTTC
CAISESGTGEQYF
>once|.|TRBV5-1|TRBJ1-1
TGCGCCAGCAGCCAGCTACCAGAGGCAAACACTGAAGCTTTCTTT
CASSQLPEANTEAFF
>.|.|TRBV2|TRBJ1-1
TGTGCCAGCACTCACCGGGATTTGAACACTGAAGCTTTCTTT
CASTHRDLNTEAFF
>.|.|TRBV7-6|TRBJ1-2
TGTGCCAGCAGCTTAGGCGGGGGGCTTGTTGGCTACACCTTC
CASSLGGGLVGYTF
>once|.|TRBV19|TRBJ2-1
TGTGCCAGTAGGGGGACTTCTGCTAGGGGCAATGAGCAGTTCTTC
CASRGTSARGNEQFF
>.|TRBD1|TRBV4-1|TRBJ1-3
TGCGCCAGCAGCTACAGGGGGCTGTCTGGAAACACCATATATTTT
CASSYRGLSGNTIYF
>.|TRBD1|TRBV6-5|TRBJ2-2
TGTGCCAGCAGTCACCGGGACAGGAGAACCGGGGAGCTGTTTTTT
CASSHRDRRTGELFF
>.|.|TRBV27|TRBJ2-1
TGTGCCAGCAGTCCCACCCGGATCGTTACTGAGCAGTTCTTC
CASSPTRIVTEQFF
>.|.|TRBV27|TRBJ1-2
TGTGCCAGCAGTTTAAACCAGGCTGCTAACTATGGCTACACCTTC
CASSLNQAANYGYTF
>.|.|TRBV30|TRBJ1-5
TGTGCCTGGAGTACAAGGGAAAATCAGCCCCAGCATTTT
CAWSTRENQPQHF
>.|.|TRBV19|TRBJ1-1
TGTGCCAGTAGTGATCCAGGGTTGTCAAACACTGAAGCTTTCTTT
CASSDPGLSNTEAFF
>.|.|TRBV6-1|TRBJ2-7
TGTGCCAGCAAAGAAGGGGCATCGGGTTCCTACGAGCAGTACTTC
CASKEGASGSYEQYF
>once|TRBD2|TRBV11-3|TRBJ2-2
TGTGCCAGCAGCTCCCCGTCCCCACTAGCGGGAGATTCCGGGGAGCTGTTTTTT
CASSSPSPLAGDSGELFF
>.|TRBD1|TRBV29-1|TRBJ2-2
TGCAGCGTTCGGACAGGGAGTACCGGGGAGCTGTTTTTT
CSVRTGSTGELFF
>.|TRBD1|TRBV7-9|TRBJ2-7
TGTGCCAGCAGCCTAGGACAGGCCTATTACTTC
CASSLGQAYYF
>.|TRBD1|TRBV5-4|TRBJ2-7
TGTGCCAGCAGCTCTTCAGGGGGGCAGTACTTC
CASSSSGGQYF
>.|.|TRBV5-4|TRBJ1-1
TGTGCCAGCAGCTTGGGGGCCCCCGGACTGAACACTGAAGCTTTCTTT
CASSLGAPGLNTEAFF